This record looks at one T cell receptor (beta chain) sequence and its context. After removal of 5 bases from V and 0 bases from J, the junction contained 8 bases not matched to a gene. Germline V gene data show CDR1 as SGHTA and CDR2 as FQGTGA. This CDR3 has 16 residues. These data originate in a study of PD-L1 blockade in urothelial cancer. Only in-frame clones appear in the TCRdb table, and some are missing; sequencing was by immunoSEQ multiplex PCR. The table has about 45,000 clones, roughly 89% seen once; the top ten hold 5.5% to 8%. Documented time point: peripheral blood 6 weeks after treatment start.

The source was PBMCs, collected around atezolizumab (anti-PD-L1) treatment. The chain combines TRBV7-3 with TRBJ2-3; 7 positions agree with TRBD2. This TCR was recovered from a man in his sixties or seventies with urothelial cancer. In DNA, the CDR3 is TGTGCCAGCAGCGCTAGGGGAGCGGGGAGCACAGATACGCAGTATTTT. Amino acid sequence: CASSARGAGSTDTQYF.